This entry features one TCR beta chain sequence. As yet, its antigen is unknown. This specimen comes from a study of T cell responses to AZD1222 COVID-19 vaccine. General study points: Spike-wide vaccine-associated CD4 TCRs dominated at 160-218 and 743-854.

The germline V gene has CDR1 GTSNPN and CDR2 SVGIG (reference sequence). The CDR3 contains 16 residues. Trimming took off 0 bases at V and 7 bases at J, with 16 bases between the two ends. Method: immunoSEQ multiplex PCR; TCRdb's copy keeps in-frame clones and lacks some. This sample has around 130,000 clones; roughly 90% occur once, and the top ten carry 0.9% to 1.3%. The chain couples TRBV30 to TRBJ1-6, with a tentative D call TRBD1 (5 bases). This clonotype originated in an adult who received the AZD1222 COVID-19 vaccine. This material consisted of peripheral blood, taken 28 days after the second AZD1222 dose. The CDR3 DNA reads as TGTGCCTGGAGTGTACGGGGCCAGGCTCGCAATTCACCCCTCCACTTT. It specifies CAWSVRGQARNSPLHF.